The 8 T cell receptor beta chains below come from one sample, sequenced in a study of cytomegalovirus exposure and HLA in healthy donors. PCR used 60 Vbeta primers and 13 Jbeta primers. Measured with immunoSEQ multiplex PCR; TCRdb has only the in-frame clones, and not every one. In the table there are 120,000 or so clones, about 66% of which are singletons. The sample taken for sequencing was PBMCs. The origin of the receptors is a man younger than 40 in good health and CMV-seropositive.

The sample holds a few counts of this clone. The conserved final phenylalanine or tryptophan is absent from the CDR3, which likely points to a read error. Because the CDR3's place on the DNA is in doubt, the DNA is left out and the CDR3 is given as listed by TCRdb. The gene calls are TRBV6-6 and TRBJ1-2; the tabulated D call, TRBD1, remains unverified against the DNA. The V gene's germline CDR1 is MNHNY and CDR2 SVGAGI (reference sequence). Termini included, the CDR3 measures 13 amino acids. CDR3 in amino acids: CASSYSGTGPLAM.

The rearrangement links TRBV7-9 to TRBJ1-1; unclear D gene. Trimming took off 1 base at V and 5 bases at J, with 11 bases between the two ends. This CDR3 region has 14 residues. CDR1 and CDR2 from the germline V gene are SEHNR and FQNEAQ (reference sequence). The CDR3 nucleotides are TGTGCCAGCAGCTTAGGGGCGATGTCGACTGAAGCTTTCTTT. Translated: CASSLGAMSTEAFF.

V is TRBV5-4 and J is TRBJ2-3; 13 nucleotides align to TRBD2. CDR1 and CDR2 (germline): SGHNT, YYREEE (reference sequence). Trimming cost V 3 bases and J 3 bases; bases outside gene matches: 4. The CDR3 is made up of 16 amino acids. In DNA, the CDR3 is TGTGCCAGCAGCTCCCGGACTAGCGGGAGTACAGATACGCAGTATTTT. Its translation is CASSSRTSGSTDTQYF.

This clone was observed a few times. The gene calls are TRBV11-2 and TRBJ2-3; possibly TRBD2 for D (6 bases). This CDR3 is 15 amino acids long. V was pared by 5 bases and J by 3 bases, with 15 bases between. CDR1 is SGHAT and CDR2 is FQNNGV in the germline V gene. CDR3 nucleotide sequence: TGTGCCAGCAGCCCCCGGGGCGGGACGACAGATACGCAGTATTTT. It is translated as CASSPRGGTTDTQYF.

This clone was detected only once. V and J are TRBV7-8 and TRBJ1-2; D may be TRBD1 (5 bases). Germline V gene sequence: CDR1 SGHVS, CDR2 FQNEAQ. Trimming removed 1 base from V and 4 bases from J, with 10 bases in between. The CDR3 length is 14 residues. Here the CDR3 DNA reads TGTGCCAGCAGCTTAGAAGGGGATTTCTATGGCTACACCTTC. Its protein product is CASSLEGDFYGYTF.

The genes are TRBV11-2 and TRBJ1-2, with 9 positions matching TRBD1. J was trimmed by 6 bases and V by 5 bases; bases with no gene match: 4. The CDR3 extends over 13 amino acids. Germline values: CDR1 SGHAT, CDR2 FQNNGV. CDR3 in amino acids: CASSPDRGNGYTF. CDR3 in DNA: TGTGCCAGCAGCCCGGACAGGGGAAATGGCTACACCTTC.

This clone was picked up one time. This chain joins TRBV7-6 and TRBJ1-4; 7 bases match TRBD1. There are 16 residues in the CDR3. The germline CDR1 and CDR2 sequences are SGHVS and FNYEAQ. V shed 1 base, J shed 4 bases, and the junction held 6 bases outside the gene matches. CDR3 nucleotide sequence: TGTGCCAGCAGCTTAGGGTACAGGGGATTTAATGAAAAACTGTTTTTT. Protein product: CASSLGYRGFNEKLFF.

V is TRBV10-2 and J is TRBJ2-2; D possibly corresponds to TRBD1 (6 bases). Germline V gives CDR1 WSHSY, CDR2 SAAADI. The CDR3 sequence is 18 residues long. V dropped 0 bases and J dropped 3 bases, with 17 bases sitting between them. CDR3 in amino acids: CASSESARGVGYTGELFF. CDR3 DNA: TGCGCCAGCAGTGAGTCGGCCAGGGGAGTTGGGTACACCGGGGAGCTGTTTTTT.